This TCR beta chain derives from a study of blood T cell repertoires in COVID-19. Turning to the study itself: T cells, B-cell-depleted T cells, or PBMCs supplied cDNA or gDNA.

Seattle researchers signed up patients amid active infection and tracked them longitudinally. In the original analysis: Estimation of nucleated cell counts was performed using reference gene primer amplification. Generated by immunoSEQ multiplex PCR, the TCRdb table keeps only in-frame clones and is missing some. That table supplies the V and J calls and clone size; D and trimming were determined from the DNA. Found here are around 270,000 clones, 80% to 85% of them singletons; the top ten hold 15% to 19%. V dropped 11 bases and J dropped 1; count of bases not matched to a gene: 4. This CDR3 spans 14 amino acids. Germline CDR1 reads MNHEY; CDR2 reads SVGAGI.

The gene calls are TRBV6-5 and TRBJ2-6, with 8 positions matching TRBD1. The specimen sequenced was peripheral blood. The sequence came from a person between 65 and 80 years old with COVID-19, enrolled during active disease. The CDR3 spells CAVQGESGANVLTF. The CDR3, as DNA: TGTGCCGTACAGGGGGAGTCTGGGGCCAACGTCCTGACTTTC.